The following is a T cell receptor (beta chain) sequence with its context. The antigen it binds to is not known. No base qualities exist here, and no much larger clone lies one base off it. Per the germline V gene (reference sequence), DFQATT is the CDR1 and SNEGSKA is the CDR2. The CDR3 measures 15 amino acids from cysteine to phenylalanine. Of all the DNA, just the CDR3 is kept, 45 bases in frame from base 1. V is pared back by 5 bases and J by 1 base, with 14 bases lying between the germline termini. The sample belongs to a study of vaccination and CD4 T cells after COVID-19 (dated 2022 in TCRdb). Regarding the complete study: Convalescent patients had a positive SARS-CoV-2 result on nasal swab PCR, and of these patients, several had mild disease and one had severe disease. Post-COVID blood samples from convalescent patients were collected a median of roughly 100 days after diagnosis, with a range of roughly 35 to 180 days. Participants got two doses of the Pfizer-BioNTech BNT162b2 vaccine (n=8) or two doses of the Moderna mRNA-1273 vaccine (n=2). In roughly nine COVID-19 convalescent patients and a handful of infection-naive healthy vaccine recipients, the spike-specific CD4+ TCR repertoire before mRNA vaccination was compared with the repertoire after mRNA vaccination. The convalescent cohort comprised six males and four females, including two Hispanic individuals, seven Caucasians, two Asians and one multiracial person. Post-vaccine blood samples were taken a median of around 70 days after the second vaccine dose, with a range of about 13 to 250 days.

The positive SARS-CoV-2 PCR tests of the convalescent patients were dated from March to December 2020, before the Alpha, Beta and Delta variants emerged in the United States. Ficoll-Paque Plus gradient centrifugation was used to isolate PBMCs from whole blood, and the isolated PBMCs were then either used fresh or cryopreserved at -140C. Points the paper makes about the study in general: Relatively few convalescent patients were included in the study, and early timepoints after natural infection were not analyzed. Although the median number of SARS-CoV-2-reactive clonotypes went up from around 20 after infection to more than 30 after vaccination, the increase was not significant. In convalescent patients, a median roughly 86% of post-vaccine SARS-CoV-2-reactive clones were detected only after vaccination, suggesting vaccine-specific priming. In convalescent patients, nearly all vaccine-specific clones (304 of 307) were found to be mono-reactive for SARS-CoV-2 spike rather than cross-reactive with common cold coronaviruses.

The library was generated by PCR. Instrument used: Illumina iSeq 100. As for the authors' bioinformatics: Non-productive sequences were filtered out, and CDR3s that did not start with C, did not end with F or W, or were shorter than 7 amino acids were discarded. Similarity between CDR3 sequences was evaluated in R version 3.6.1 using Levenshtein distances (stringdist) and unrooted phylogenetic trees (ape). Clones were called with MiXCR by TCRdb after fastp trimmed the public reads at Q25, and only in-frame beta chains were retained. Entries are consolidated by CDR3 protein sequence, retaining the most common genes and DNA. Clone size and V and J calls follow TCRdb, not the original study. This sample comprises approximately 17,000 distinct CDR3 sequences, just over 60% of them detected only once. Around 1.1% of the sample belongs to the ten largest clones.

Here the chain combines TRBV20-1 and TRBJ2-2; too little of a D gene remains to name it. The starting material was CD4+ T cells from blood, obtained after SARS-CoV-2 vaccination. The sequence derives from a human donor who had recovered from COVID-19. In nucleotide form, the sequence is TGCAGTGCTCCGGACCGCGCTTTGAACACCGGGGAGCTGTTTTTT. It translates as CSAPDRALNTGELFF.